The 3 T cell receptor beta chains presented below share a single source sample, sequenced in a study of blood T cell repertoires in COVID-19. The repertoire was sequenced with immunoSEQ multiplex PCR; TCRdb's copy has only in-frame clones and lacks some. The sample has 130,000 to 150,000 clones; roughly 87% are singletons. Sequenced: peripheral blood. These receptor sequences come from a woman in her forties or fifties with acute or convalescent COVID-19.

The genes are TRBV5-4 and TRBJ2-1; TRBD2 agrees at 10 bases. This CDR3 region has 17 residues. The germline V gene has CDR1 SGHNT and CDR2 YYREEE (reference sequence). V shed 1 base, J shed 5 bases, and the junction held 9 bases outside the gene matches. The CDR3 sequence is CASSLRRLAGTDNEQFF. CDR3 nucleotide sequence: TGTGCCAGCAGCTTGAGGCGACTAGCGGGCACTGACAATGAGCAGTTCTTC.

The rearrangement links TRBV5-1 to TRBJ1-3, with 7 nucleotides matching TRBD1. In germline, CDR1 is SGHRS, CDR2 YFSETQ. The CDR3 consists of 15 residues. V shed 4 bases and J 2 bases; nucleotides not matched to a gene: 6. The CDR3 here is CASSDPQGAGNTIYF. In DNA, the CDR3 is TGCGCCAGCAGCGACCCGCAGGGGGCTGGAAACACCATATATTTT.

V usage is TRBV5-4 and J usage is TRBJ1-2, with TRBD1 as a possible D gene (5 bases). V was trimmed by 2 bases and J by 2 bases, leaving 10 bases between them. CDR3 length: 14 residues. In germline, CDR1 is SGHNT, CDR2 YYREEE (reference sequence). CDR3 loop: CASSFLQGNYGYTF. The CDR3 region has the DNA TGTGCCAGCAGCTTCCTCCAGGGAAACTATGGCTACACCTTC.